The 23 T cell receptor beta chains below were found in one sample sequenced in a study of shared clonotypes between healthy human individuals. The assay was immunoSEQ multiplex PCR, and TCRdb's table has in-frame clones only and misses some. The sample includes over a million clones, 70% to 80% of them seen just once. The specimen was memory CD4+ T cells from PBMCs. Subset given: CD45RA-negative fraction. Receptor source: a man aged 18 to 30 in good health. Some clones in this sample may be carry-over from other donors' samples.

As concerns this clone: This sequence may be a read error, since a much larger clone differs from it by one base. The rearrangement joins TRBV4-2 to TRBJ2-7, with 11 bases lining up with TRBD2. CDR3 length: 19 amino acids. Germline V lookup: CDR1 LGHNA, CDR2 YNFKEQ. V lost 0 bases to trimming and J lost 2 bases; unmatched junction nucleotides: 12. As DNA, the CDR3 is TGTGCCAGCAGCCAAGATCGGAATCTAGCGGGAGGTGCCCCCTACGAGCAGTACTTC. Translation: CASSQDRNLAGGAPYEQYF.

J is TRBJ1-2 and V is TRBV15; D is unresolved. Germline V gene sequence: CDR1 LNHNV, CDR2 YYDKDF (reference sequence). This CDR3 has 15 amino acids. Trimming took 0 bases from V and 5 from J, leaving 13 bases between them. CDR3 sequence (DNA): TGTGCCACCAGCAGAGATCGGCAGGTGGAGTATGGCTACACCTTC. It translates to CATSRDRQVEYGYTF.

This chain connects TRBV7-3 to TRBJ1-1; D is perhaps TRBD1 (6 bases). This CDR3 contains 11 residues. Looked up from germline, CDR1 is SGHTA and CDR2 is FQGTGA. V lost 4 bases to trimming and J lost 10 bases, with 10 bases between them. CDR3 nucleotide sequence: TGTGCCAGCAGCTCCACAGGGATAGCTTTCTTT. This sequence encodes CASSSTGIAFF.

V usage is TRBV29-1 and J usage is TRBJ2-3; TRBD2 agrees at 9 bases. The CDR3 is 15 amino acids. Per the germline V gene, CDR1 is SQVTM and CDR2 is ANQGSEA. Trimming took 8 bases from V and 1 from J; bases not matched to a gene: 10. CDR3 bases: TGCAGCTCCTCGAAGGCGGGAGGGGGCACAGATACGCAGTATTTT. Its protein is CSSSKAGGGTDTQYF.

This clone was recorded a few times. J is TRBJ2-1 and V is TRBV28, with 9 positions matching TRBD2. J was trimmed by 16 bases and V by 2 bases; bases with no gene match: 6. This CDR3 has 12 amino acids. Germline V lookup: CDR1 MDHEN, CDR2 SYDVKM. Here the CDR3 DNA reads TGTGCCAGCAGTTTAGGTACTAGCGGGTCTTTCTTC. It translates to CASSLGTSGSFF. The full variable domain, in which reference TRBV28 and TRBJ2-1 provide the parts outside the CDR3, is DVKVTQSSRYLVKRTGEKVFLECVQDMDHENMFWYRQDPGLGLRLIYFSYDVKMKEKGDIPEGYSVSREKKERFSLILESASTNQTSMYLCASSLGTSGSFFGPGTRLTVL.

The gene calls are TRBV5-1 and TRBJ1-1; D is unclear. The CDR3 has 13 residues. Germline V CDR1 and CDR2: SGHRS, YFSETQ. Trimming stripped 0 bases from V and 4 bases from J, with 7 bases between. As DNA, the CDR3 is TGCGCCAGCAGCTTGGTCGCTCCCACTGAAGCTTTCTTT. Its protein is CASSLVAPTEAFF.

The CDR3 loop is CASSVSSFPVYNEQFF. Written as DNA, the CDR3 is TGTGCCAGCAGTGTTTCTTCCTTCCCAGTCTACAATGAGCAGTTCTTC. The V and J genes are TRBV2 and TRBJ2-1, with no clear D. V was cut by 4 bases and J by 3 bases, with 16 bases left in between. Per germline, CDR1 SNHLY and CDR2 FYNNEI. The CDR3 totals 16 residues.

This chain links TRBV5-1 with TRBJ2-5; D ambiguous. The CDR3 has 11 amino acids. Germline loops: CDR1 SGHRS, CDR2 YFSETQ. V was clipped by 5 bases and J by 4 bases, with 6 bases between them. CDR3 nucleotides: TGCGCCAGCAGAATTACAGAGACCCAGTACTTC. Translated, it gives CASRITETQYF.

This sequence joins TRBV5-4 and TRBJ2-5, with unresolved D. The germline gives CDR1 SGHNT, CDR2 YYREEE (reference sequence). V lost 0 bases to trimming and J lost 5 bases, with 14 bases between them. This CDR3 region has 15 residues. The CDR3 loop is CASSLAASALETQYF. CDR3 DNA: TGTGCCAGCAGCTTGGCTGCTTCCGCTCTGGAGACCCAGTACTTC.

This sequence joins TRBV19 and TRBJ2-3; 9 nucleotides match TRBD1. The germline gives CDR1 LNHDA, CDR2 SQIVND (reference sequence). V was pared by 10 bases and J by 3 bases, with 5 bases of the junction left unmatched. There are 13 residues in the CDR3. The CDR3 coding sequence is TGTGCCACCGGGACAGGGAGGACAGATACGCAGTATTTT. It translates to CATGTGRTDTQYF.

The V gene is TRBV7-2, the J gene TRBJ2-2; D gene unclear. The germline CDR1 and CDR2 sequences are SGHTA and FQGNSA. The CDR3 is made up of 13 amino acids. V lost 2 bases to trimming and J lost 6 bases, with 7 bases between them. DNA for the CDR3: TGTGCCAGCAGCTTACTGGGTCCCGGGGAGCTGTTTTTT. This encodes CASSLLGPGELFF.

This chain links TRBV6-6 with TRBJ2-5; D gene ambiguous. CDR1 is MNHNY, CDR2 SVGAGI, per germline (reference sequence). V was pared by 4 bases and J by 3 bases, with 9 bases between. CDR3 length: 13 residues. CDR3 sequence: CASSLVDEETQYF. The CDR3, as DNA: TGTGCCAGCAGTTTGGTGGACGAAGAGACCCAGTACTTC.

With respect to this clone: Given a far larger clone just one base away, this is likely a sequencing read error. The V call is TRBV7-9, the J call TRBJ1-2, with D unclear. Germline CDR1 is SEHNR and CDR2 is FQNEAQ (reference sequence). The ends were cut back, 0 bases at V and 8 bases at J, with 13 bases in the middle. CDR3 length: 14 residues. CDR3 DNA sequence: TGTGCCAGCAGCTTAGCGGGATGGAGTGGCGGCTACACCTTC. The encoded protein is CASSLAGWSGGYTF. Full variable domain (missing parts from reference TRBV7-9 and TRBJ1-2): DTGVSQNPRHKITKRGQNVTFRCDPISEHNRLYWYRQTLGQGPEFLTYFQNEAQLEKSRLLSDRFSAERPKGSFSTLEIQRTEQGDSAMYLCASSLAGWSGGYTFGSGTRLTVV.

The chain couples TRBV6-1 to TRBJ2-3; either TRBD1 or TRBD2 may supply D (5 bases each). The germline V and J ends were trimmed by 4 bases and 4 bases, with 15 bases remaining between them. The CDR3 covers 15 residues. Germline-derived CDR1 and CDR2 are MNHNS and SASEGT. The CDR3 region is CASSVQGAFPDTQYF. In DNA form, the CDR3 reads TGTGCCAGCAGTGTCCAGGGAGCTTTCCCAGATACGCAGTATTTT.

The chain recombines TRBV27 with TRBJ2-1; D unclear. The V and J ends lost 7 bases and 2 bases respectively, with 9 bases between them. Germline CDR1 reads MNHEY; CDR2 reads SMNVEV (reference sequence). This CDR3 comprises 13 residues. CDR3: CASTTSPYNEQFF. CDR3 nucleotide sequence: TGTGCCAGCACTACTTCTCCCTACAATGAGCAGTTCTTC.

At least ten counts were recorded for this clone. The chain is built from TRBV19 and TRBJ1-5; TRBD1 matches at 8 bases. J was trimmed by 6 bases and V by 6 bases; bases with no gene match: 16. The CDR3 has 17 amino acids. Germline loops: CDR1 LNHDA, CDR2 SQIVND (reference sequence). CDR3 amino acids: CASSVRQGFSVGQPQHF. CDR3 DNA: TGTGCCAGTAGCGTAAGACAGGGGTTTAGCGTGGGTCAGCCCCAGCATTTT.

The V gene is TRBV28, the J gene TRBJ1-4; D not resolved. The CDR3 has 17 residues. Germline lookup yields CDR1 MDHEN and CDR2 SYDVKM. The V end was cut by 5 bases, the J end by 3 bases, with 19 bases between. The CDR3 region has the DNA TGTGCCAGCAGTCCGCGCCGGGGTTCTAGTTCTAATGAAAAACTGTTTTTT. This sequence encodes CASSPRRGSSSNEKLFF.

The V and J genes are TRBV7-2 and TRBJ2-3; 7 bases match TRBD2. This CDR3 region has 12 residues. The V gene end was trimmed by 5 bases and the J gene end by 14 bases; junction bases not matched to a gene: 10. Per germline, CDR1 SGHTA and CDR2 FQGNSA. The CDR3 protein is CASSHPSGGWYF. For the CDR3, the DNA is TGTGCCAGCAGCCACCCTTCGGGAGGATGGTATTTT.

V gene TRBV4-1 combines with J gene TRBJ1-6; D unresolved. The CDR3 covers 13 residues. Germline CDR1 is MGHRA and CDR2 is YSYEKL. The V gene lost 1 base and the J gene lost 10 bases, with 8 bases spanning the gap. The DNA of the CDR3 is TGCGCCAGCAGCCAAGCTGCCGGATCACCCCTCCACTTT. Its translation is CASSQAAGSPLHF.

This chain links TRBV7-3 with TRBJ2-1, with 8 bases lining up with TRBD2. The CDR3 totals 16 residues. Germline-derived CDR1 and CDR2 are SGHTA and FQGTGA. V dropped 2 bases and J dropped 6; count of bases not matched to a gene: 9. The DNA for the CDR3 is TGTGCCAGCAGCTTATTCGGGAGGGCCCAGGGCAATGAGCAGTTCTTC. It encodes CASSLFGRAQGNEQFF.

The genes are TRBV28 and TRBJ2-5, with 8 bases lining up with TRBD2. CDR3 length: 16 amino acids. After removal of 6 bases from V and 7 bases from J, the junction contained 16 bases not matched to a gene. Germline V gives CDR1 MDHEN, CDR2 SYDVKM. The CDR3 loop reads CASSLWTGGPRATQYF. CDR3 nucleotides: TGTGCCAGCAGCCTTTGGACGGGAGGGCCTAGGGCGACCCAGTACTTC. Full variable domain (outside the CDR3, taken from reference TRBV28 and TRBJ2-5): DVKVTQSSRYLVKRTGEKVFLECVQDMDHENMFWYRQDPGLGLRLIYFSYDVKMKEKGDIPEGYSVSREKKERFSLILESASTNQTSMYLCASSLWTGGPRATQYFGPGTRLLVL.

The CDR3 sequence: CASSLSGSYEQYF. CDR3 DNA sequence: TGTGCCAGCAGCTTATCGGGGTCGTACGAGCAGTACTTC. The V and J genes are TRBV7-3 and TRBJ2-7; the D gene is possibly TRBD2 (5 bases). Deletions cut 2 bases from V and 4 bases from J, with 9 bases between. This CDR3 is built from 13 residues. CDR1 and CDR2 from the germline V gene are SGHTA and FQGTGA.

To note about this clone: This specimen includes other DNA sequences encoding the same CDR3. In DNA form, the CDR3 reads TGTGCCAGCAGCCTGACTTCTAGCACAGATACGCAGTATTTT. Protein product: CASSLTSSTDTQYF. The chain links TRBV7-3 to TRBJ2-3; D is undetermined. Trimming took off 5 bases at V and 0 bases at J, with 9 bases between the two ends. CDR3 length equals 14 residues. From germline, CDR1 is SGHTA and CDR2 FQGTGA.